This entry describes one T cell receptor beta chain. Germline V CDR1 and CDR2: SGHRS, YFSETQ. Between the trimmed V and J ends, which lost 3 bases and 3 bases, there was a span of 14 bases. CDR3 size: 15 residues. The data were taken from a study of blood T cell repertoires in COVID-19. Using immunoSEQ multiplex PCR, the repertoire was profiled, and TCRdb retains in-frame clones only, with some absent. The sample has about 110,000 clones; 55% to 75% are singletons. Sequencing was performed on peripheral blood. The TCR sequence derives from a woman in her forties with acute or convalescent COVID-19. The V and J genes are TRBV5-1 and TRBJ2-3; D is possibly TRBD1 (5 bases). The CDR3 here is CASSSAGQGTDTQYF. Written as DNA, the CDR3 is TGCGCCAGCAGCTCTGCCGGGCAGGGAACAGATACGCAGTATTTT. Based on the CDR3 plus reference TRBV5-1 and TRBJ2-3, the full variable domain is KAGVTQTPRYLIKTRGQQVTLSCSPISGHRSVSWYQQTPGQGLQFLFEYFSETQRNKGNFPGRFSGRQFSNSRSEMNVSTLELGDSALYLCASSSAGQGTDTQYFGPGTRLTVL.